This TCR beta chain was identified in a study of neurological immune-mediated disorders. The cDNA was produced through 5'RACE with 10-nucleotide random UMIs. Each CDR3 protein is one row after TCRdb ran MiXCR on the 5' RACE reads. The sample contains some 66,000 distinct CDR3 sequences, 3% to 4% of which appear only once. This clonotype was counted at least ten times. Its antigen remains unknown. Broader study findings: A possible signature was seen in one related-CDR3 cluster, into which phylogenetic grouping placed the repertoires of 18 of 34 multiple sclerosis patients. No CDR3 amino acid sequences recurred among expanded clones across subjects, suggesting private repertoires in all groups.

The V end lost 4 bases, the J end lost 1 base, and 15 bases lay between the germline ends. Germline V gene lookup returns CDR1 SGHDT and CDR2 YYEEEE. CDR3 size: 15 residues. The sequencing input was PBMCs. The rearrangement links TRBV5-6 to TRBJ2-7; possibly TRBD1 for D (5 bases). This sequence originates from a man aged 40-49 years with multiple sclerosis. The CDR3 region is CASSLLWGSSYEQYF. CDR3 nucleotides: TGTGCCAGCAGCCTACTATGGGGCTCTTCCTACGAGCAGTACTTC.